The clone carrying this T cell receptor (beta chain) was recorded a few times. Its target is not known. This specimen comes from a study of response to subunit inactivated influenza vaccine. CDR3 length: 15 amino acids. Trimming at V came to 2 bases and at J to 6 bases, leaving 5 bases not matched to a gene. A single record per CDR3 protein comes from TCRdb applying MiXCR to the RT-PCR reads. Here the sample spans approximately 290,000 distinct CDR3 sequences, over 20% being singletons. Whole-study findings and limits: The study's authors posited that every seasonal influenza vaccination enlists few new T cells.

The sequence was obtained from a man between 45 and 75 years old who received an inactivated influenza vaccine. The chain recombines TRBV12-3 or TRBV12-4 with TRBJ2-3; TRBD2 matches at 10 bases. The material sequenced was PBMCs from blood, taken 21 months after vaccination. The CDR3 DNA follows: TGTGCCAGCAGTTTAAGCGGGGGGGCTTTGGATACGCAGTATTTT. It codes for CASSLSGGALDTQYF.